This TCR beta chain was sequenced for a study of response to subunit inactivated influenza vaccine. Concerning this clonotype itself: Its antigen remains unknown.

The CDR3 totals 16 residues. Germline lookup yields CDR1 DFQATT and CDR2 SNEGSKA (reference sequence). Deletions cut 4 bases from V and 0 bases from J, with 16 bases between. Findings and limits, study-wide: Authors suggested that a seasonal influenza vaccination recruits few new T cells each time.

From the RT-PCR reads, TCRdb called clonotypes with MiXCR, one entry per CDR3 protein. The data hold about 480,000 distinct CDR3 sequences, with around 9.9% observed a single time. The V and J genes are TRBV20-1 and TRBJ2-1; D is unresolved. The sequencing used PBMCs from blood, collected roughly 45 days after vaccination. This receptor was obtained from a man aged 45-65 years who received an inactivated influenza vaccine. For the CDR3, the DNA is TGCAGTGCTAAGTTTTCTAAGGTCAGCTCCTACAATGAGCAGTTCTTC. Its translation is CSAKFSKVSSYNEQFF.